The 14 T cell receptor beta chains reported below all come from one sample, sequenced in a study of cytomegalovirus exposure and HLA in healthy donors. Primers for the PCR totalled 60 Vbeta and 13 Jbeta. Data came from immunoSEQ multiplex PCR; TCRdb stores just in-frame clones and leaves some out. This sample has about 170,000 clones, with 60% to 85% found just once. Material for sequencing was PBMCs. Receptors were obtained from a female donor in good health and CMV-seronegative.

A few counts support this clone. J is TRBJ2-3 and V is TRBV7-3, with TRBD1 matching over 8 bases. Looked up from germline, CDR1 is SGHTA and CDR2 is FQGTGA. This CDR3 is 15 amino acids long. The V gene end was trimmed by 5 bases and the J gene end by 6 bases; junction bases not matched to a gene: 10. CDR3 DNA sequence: TGTGCCAGCAGCCTCGGGACAGGCCGGCGGGATACGCAGTATTTT. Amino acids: CASSLGTGRRDTQYF. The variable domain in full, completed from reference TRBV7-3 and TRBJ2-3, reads GAGVSQTPSNKVTEKGKYVELRCDPISGHTALYWYRQSLGQGPEFLIYFQGTGAADDSGLPNDRFFAVRPEGSVSTLKIQRTERGDSAVYLCASSLGTGRRDTQYFGPGTRLTVL.

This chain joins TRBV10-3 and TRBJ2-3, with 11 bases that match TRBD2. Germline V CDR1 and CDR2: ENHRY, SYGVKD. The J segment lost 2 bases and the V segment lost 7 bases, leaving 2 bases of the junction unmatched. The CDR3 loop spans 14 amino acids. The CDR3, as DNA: TGTGCCATCACTAGCGGGGGGTACACAGATACGCAGTATTTT. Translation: CAITSGGYTDTQYF.

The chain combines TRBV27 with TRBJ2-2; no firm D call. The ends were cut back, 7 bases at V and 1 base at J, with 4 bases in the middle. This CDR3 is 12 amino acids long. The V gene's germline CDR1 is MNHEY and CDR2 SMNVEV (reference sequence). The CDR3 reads CASKRNTGELFF. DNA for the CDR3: TGTGCCAGCAAGCGGAACACCGGGGAGCTGTTTTTT.

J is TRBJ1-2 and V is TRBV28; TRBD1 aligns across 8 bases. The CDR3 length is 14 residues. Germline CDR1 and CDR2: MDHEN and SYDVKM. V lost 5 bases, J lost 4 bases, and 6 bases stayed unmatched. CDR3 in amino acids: CASSTDREAYGYTF. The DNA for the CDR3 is TGTGCCAGCAGTACGGACAGGGAGGCCTATGGCTACACCTTC.

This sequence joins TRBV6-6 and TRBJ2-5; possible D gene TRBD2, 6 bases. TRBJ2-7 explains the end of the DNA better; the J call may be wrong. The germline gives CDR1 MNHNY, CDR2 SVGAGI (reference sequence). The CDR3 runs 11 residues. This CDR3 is CASSRENEQYF. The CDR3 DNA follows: TGTGCCAGCAGCCGGGAGAACGAGCAGTACTTC.

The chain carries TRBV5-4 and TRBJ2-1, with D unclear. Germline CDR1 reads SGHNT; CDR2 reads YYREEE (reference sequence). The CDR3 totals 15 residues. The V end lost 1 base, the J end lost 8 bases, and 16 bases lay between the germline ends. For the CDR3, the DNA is TGTGCCAGCAGCTTGTCCCGGGTTCCGTACGATGAGCAGTTCTTC. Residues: CASSLSRVPYDEQFF.

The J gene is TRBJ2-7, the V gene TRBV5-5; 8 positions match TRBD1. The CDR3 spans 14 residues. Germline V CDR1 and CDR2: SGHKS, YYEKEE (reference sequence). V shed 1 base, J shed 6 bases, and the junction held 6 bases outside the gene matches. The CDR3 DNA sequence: TGTGCCAGCAGCTTGCTTACAGGGGGAGGCGAGCAGTACTTC. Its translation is CASSLLTGGGEQYF.

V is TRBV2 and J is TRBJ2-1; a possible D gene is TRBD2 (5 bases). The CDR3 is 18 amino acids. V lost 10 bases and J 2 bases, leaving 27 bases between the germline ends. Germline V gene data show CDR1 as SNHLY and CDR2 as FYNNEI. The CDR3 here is CATPREYGLQGAYNEQFF. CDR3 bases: TGTGCCACGCCGAGAGAATATGGACTCCAAGGAGCCTACAATGAGCAGTTCTTC. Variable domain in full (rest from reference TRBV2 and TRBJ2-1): EPEVTQTPSHQVTQMGQEVILRCVPISNHLYFYWYRQILGQKVEFLVSFYNNEISEKSEIFDDQFSVERPDGSNFTLKIRSTKLEDSAMYFCATPREYGLQGAYNEQFFGPGTRLTVL.

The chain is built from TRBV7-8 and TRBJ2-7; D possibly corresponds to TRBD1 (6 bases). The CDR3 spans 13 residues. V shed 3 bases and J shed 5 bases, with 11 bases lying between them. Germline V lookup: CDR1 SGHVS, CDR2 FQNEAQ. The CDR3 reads CASSFLQGHEQYF. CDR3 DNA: TGTGCCAGCAGCTTCTTACAGGGACACGAGCAGTACTTC.

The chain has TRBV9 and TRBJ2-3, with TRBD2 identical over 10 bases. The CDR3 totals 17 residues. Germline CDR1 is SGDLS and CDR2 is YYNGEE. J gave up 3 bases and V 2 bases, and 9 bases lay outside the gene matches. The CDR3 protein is CASSVQPTSGATDTQYF. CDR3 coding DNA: TGTGCCAGCAGCGTGCAACCTACTAGCGGGGCGACAGATACGCAGTATTTT. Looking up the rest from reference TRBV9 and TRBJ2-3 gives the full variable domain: DSGVTQTPKHLITATGQRVTLRCSPRSGDLSVYWYQQSLDQGLQFLIQYYNGEERAKGNILERFSAQQFPDLHSELNLSSLELGDSALYFCASSVQPTSGATDTQYFGPGTRLTVL.

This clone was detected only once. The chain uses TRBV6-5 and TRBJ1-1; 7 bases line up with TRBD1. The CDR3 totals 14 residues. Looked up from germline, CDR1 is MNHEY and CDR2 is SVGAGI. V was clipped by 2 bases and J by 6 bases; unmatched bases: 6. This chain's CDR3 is CASSYPGGGSEAFF. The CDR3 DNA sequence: TGTGCCAGCAGTTACCCGGGAGGGGGCTCTGAAGCTTTCTTT.

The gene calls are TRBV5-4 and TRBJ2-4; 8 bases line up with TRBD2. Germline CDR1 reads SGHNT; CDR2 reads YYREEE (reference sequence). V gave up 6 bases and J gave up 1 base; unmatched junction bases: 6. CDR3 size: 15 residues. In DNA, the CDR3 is TGTGCCAGCACCCCCGGGGGGGGCGCCAAAAACATTCAGTACTTC. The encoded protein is CASTPGGGAKNIQYF.

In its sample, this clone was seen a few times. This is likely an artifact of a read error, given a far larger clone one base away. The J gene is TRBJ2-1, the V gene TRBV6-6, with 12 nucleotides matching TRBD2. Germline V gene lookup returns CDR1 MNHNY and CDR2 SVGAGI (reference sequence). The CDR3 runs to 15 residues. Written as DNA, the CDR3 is TGTGCCAGCAGTGACTCTAGCGGGGGGGCCAATGAGCAGTTCTTC. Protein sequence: CASSDSSGGANEQFF.

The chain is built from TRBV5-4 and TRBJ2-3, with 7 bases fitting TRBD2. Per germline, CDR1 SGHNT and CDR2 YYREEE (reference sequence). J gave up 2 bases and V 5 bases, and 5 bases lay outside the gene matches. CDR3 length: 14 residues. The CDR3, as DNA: TGTGCCAGCAGGGAAAGCGGGGACACAGATACGCAGTATTTT. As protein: CASRESGDTDTQYF.